This entry lists 15 T cell receptor beta chains sequenced from one sample in a study of T cell changes during pregnancy in multiple sclerosis. Profiling relied on immunoSEQ multiplex PCR, and the TCRdb table lists in-frame clones only, not all of them. The profile covers under 30,000 clones, with about 88% appearing a single time and approximately 1% taken by the ten largest. Material: CD4+ T cells from peripheral blood mononuclear cells, obtained in the first trimester of pregnancy. These TCRs come from a female donor in good health, enrolled as a control in a pregnancy study.

V and J are TRBV27 and TRBJ1-2; 8 bases are a match to TRBD1. Per the germline V gene, CDR1 is MNHEY and CDR2 is SMNVEV (reference sequence). This CDR3 spans 13 amino acids. V was pared by 5 bases and J by 9 bases, with 8 bases of the junction left unmatched. CDR3 bases: TGTGCCAGCAGTCCGGCCGGGGACAGGCGCTACACCTTC. Its translation is CASSPAGDRRYTF.

About this clone itself: This sample includes further DNA sequences coding for the same CDR3. This chain joins TRBV15 and TRBJ1-1; TRBD1 might be the D (6 bases). Germline CDR1 and CDR2: LNHNV and YYDKDF (reference sequence). The CDR3 consists of 13 residues. V was shortened by 3 bases and J by 1 base, with 6 bases between the two germline ends. DNA for the CDR3: TGTGCCACCAGCAGGACAGGGAACACTGAAGCTTTCTTT. Translated, it gives CATSRTGNTEAFF.

The chain links TRBV4-3 to TRBJ2-2; D call uncertain. Trimming removed 0 bases from V and 1 base from J, with 9 bases in between. Germline V gene data show CDR1 as LGHNA and CDR2 as YSLEER. The CDR3 runs to 16 residues. CDR3: CASSQDRGRNTGELFF. DNA of the CDR3: TGCGCCAGCAGCCAAGATCGAGGCAGGAACACCGGGGAGCTGTTTTTT.

The chain combines TRBV7-2 with TRBJ1-1; tentatively, D is TRBD1 (6 bases). The length of the CDR3 is 13 residues. Germline lookup yields CDR1 SGHTA and CDR2 FQGNSA. Trimming removed 2 bases from V and 4 bases from J, with 8 bases in between. CDR3 region: CASSLTGSTEAFF. The DNA for the CDR3 is TGTGCCAGCAGCTTAACAGGGAGCACTGAAGCTTTCTTT.

This chain joins TRBV7-2 and TRBJ1-6; no reliable D call. Per germline, CDR1 SGHTA and CDR2 FQGNSA. Trimming took off 0 bases at V and 8 bases at J, with 11 bases between the two ends. The CDR3 runs 15 residues. CDR3 DNA sequence: TGTGCCAGCAGCTTAGCGGGGAGGGCTGATTCACCCCTCCACTTT. Translation gives CASSLAGRADSPLHF.

A single count supports this clone. This chain links TRBV2 with TRBJ1-6, with unresolved D. V was shortened by 11 bases and J by 0 bases, with 14 bases between the two germline ends. Germline loops: CDR1 SNHLY, CDR2 FYNNEI. The CDR3 length is 15 residues. For the CDR3, the DNA is TGTGCCGGAAGCGGGCAGAGCTCCTATAATTCACCCCTCCACTTT. Protein sequence: CAGSGQSSYNSPLHF. Complete variable domain (other parts from reference TRBV2 and TRBJ1-6): EPEVTQTPSHQVTQMGQEVILRCVPISNHLYFYWYRQILGQKVEFLVSFYNNEISEKSEIFDDQFSVERPDGSNFTLKIRSTKLEDSAMYFCAGSGQSSYNSPLHFGNGTRLTVT.

This chain joins TRBV7-9 and TRBJ2-7; tentatively, D is TRBD1 (6 bases). The germline V gene has CDR1 SEHNR and CDR2 FQNEAQ (reference sequence). The CDR3 length is 15 residues. Trimming left V 1 base short and J 5 bases short, with 15 bases between. CDR3 protein: CASSLVMGAKNEQYF. CDR3 nucleotide sequence: TGTGCCAGCAGCTTAGTGATGGGGGCGAAAAACGAGCAGTACTTC.

J is TRBJ2-7 and V is TRBV7-8; D is possibly TRBD2 (6 bases). V was pared by 5 bases and J by 2 bases, with 13 bases between. Germline CDR1 SGHVS, CDR2 FQNEAQ. This CDR3 has 14 residues. CDR3 in DNA: TGTGCCAGCAGCAAAGGGACTTCTACCTACGAGCAGTACTTC. This gives the protein CASSKGTSTYEQYF.

This chain joins TRBV9 and TRBJ2-1; 10 bases are a match to TRBD2. Trimming cost V 5 bases and J 7 bases; bases outside gene matches: 3. The CDR3 is 13 amino acids. CDR1 is SGDLS, CDR2 YYNGEE, per germline. The CDR3 protein is CASRPTSGNEQFF. In DNA, the CDR3 is TGTGCCAGCAGACCGACTAGCGGGAATGAGCAGTTCTTC.

The V and J genes are TRBV18 and TRBJ1-1, with a tentative D call TRBD1 (6 bases). This CDR3 region has 15 residues. The ends were cut back, 3 bases at V and 5 bases at J, with 16 bases in the middle. Per germline, CDR1 KGHSH and CDR2 LQKENI. CDR3: CASSPRQGRGTEAFF. DNA of the CDR3: TGTGCCAGCTCACCGAGGCAGGGGCGCGGGACTGAAGCTTTCTTT.

This sequence joins TRBV27 and TRBJ2-6, with 8 bases identical to TRBD2. V shed 6 bases and J 0 bases; nucleotides not matched to a gene: 13. Germline assignment: CDR1 MNHEY and CDR2 SMNVEV (reference sequence). The CDR3 loop spans 19 amino acids. CDR3 sequence (DNA): TGTGCCAGCAGCTTAGGGGGGGGCGGGGGGAACTCTGGGGCCAACGTCCTGACTTTC. This encodes CASSLGGGGGNSGANVLTF. The entire variable domain, with the rest obtained from reference TRBV27 and TRBJ2-6, is as follows: EAQVTQNPRYLITVTGKKLTVTCSQNMNHEYMSWYRQDPGLGLRQIYYSMNVEVTDKGDVPEGYKVSRKEKRNFPLILESPSPNQTSLYFCASSLGGGGGNSGANVLTFGAGSRLTVL.

This clone was seen only once. The J gene is TRBJ2-3, the V gene TRBV29-1; 14 nucleotides match TRBD2. CDR1 and CDR2 from the germline V gene are SQVTM and ANQGSEA. This CDR3 has 14 amino acids. With V trimmed by 6 bases and J by 4 bases, 3 bases remained unmatched. The CDR3 region has the DNA TGCAGCGTGGGACTAGCGGGAGCCCCAGATACGCAGTATTTT. Protein: CSVGLAGAPDTQYF.

The chain uses TRBV4-1 and TRBJ1-3, with D unclear. The CDR3 has 16 residues. Between the trimmed V and J ends, which lost 0 bases and 0 bases, there was a span of 9 bases. Per germline, CDR1 MGHRA and CDR2 YSYEKL. The CDR3 nucleotides read TGCGCCAGCAGCCAAGATGCGGCTGTCTCTGGAAACACCATATATTTT. It encodes CASSQDAAVSGNTIYF.

A single count supports this clone. The chain links TRBV6-5 to TRBJ1-4, with D unclear. This CDR3 is 16 amino acids long. Trimming took off 0 bases at V and 6 bases at J, with 14 bases between the two ends. Germline V gene lookup returns CDR1 MNHEY and CDR2 SVGAGI. The CDR3 loop is CASSYSSRPRDEKLFF. The CDR3, as DNA: TGTGCCAGCAGTTACTCGAGTAGGCCGAGGGATGAAAAACTGTTTTTT.

The chain employs TRBV10-1 and TRBJ2-7; possibly TRBD2 for D (5 bases). This CDR3 contains 14 residues. Germline values: CDR1 WNHNN, CDR2 SYGVQD (reference sequence). Trimming removed 6 bases from V and 6 bases from J, with 18 bases in between. The CDR3 loop is CASRSLSGSGEQYF. In DNA, the CDR3 is TGCGCCAGCAGATCCCTGTCGGGGTCCGGCGAGCAGTACTTC.